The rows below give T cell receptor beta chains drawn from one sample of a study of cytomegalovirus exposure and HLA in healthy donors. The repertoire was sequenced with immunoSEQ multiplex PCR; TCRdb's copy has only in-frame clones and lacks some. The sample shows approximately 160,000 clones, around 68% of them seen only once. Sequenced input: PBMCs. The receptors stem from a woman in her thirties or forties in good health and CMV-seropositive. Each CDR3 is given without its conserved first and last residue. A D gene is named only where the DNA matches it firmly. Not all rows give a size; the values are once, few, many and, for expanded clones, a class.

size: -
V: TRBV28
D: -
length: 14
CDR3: ASSLLDRGGFTEAF

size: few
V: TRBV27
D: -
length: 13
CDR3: ASSLRGNSYNEQF

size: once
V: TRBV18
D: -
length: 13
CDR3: ASSPLLTGGGGYT

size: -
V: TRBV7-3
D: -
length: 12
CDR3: ASSFSSDQETQY

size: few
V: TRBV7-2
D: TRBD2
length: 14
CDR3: ASSLTSGRNGNEQF

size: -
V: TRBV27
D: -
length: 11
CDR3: ASSDRLNTEAF

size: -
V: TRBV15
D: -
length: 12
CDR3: ATSRERGGYGYT

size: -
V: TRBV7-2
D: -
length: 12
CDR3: ASSWGGGGTEAF

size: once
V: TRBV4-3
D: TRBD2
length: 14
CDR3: ASSQVIRAGRDIQY

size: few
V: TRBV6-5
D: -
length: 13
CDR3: ASRADSIVDQPQN

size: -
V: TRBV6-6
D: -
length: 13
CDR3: ASSQVTARVTEAF